Reported below is one T cell receptor beta chain. Its cognate antigen is unknown. The data belong to a study of T cells in Graves' hyperthyroidism and ophthalmopathy. Study observations and caveats: Before onset, ophthalmopathy was predicted by the model a median around 6.5 months earlier. In simple terms, a model built on 13 V-J features told ophthalmopathy apart from stable hyperthyroidism.

The V and J ends lost 0 bases and 5 bases respectively, with 11 bases between them. The germline V gene has CDR1 MNHEY and CDR2 SVGEGT. This CDR3 comprises 15 residues. TCR beta CDR3 regions were amplified from RNA. The HTBI primer set served for first-round RT-PCR of the TCR CDR3. MiXCR was run by TCRdb on the multiplex PCR reads, yielding one entry per CDR3 protein. Here the sample spans 660,000 or so distinct CDR3 sequences, roughly 20% being singletons. Each person with ophthalmopathy scored at least 3 on the Clinical Activity Score, reached NOSPECS grade 4 or higher, and had been ill under 3 months. Diagnosis relied on clinical symptoms, serum thyroxine and TRAb, thyroid ultrasound and orbital computed tomography.

V is TRBV6-2 or TRBV6-3 and J is TRBJ2-1; maybe TRBD2 (5 bases). This receptor was obtained from a man younger than 45 with Graves' ophthalmopathy. Sequencing input: blood. The CDR3 is CASSYSGLGDNEQFF. The DNA for the CDR3 is TGTGCCAGCAGTTACTCTGGGCTCGGGGACAATGAGCAGTTCTTC.